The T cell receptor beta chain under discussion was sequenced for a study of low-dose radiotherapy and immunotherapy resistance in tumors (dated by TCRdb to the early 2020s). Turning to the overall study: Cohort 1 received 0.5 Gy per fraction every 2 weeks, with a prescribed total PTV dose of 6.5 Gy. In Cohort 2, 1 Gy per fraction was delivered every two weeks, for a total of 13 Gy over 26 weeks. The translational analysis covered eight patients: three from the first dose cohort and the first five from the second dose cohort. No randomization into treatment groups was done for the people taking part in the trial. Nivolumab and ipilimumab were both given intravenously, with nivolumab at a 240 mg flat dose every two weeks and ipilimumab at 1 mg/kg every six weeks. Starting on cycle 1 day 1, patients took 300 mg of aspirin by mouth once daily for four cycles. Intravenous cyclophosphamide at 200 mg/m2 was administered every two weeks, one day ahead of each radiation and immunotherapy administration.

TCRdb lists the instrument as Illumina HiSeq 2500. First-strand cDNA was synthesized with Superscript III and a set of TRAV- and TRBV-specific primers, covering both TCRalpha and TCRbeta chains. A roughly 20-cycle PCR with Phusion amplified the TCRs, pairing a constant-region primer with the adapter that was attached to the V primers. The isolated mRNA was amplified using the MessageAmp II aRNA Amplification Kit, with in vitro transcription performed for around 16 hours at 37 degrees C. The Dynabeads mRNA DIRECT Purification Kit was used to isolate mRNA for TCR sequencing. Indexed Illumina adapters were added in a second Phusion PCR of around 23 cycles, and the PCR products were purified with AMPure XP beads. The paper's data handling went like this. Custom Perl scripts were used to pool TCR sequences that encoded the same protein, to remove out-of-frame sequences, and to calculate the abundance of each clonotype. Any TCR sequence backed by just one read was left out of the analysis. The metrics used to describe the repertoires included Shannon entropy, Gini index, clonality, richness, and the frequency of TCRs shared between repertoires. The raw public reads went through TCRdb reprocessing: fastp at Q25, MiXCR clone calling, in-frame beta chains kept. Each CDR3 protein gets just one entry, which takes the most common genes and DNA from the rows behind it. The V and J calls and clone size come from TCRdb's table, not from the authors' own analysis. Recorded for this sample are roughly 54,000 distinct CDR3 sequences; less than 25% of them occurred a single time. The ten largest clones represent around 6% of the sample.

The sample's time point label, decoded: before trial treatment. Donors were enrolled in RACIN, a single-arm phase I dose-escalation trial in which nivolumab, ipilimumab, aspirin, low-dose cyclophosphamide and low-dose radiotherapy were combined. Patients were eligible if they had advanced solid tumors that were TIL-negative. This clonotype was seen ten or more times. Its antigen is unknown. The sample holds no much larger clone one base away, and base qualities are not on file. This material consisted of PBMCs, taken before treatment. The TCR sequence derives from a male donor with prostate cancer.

The CDR3: CSARDLHEQYF. The sequence in DNA is TGCAGTGCTAGAGATTTACACGAGCAGTACTTC. The sequence is built from TRBV20-1 and TRBJ2-7, with the D segment identity uncertain. The CDR3, cysteine through phenylalanine, is 11 amino acids long. The read is trimmed to its CDR3 DNA, 33 bases read in frame from base 1. Reading the germline V gene (reference sequence) gives CDR1 DFQATT and CDR2 SNEGSKA. Trimming removed 0 bases from V and 5 bases from J, leaving 5 bases between the germline ends.